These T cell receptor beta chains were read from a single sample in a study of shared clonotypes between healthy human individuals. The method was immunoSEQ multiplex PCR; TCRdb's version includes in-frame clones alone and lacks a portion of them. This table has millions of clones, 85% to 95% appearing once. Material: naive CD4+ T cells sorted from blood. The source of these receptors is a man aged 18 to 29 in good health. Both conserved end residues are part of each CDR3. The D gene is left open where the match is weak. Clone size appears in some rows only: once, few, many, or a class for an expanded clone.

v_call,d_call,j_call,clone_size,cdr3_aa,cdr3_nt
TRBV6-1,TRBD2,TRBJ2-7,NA,CASSVSGSYEQYF,TGTGCCAGCAGTGTGAGCGGGAGTTACGAGCAGTACTTC
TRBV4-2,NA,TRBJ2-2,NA,CASSRFGTSGELFF,TGTGCCAGCAGCCGCTTCGGTACGTCCGGGGAGCTGTTTTTT
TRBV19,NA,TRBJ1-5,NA,CASSMGSRAGNQPQHF,TGTGCCAGTAGTATGGGTAGCAGGGCCGGCAATCAGCCCCAGCATTTT
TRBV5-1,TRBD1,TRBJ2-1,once,CASSSGTGGFSYNEQFF,TGCGCCAGCAGCAGCGGGACAGGGGGTTTCTCCTACAATGAGCAGTTCTTC
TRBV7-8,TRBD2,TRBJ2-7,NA,CASSLESGSSYEQYF,TGTGCCAGCAGCTTAGAAAGCGGGAGCTCCTACGAGCAGTACTTC
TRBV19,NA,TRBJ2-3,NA,CASSIVEGRGTQYF,TGTGCCAGTAGTATAGTCGAGGGGCGGGGTACGCAGTATTTT
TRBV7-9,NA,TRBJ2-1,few,CASSLPSSYNEQFF,TGTGCCAGCAGCTTACCATCGTCCTACAATGAGCAGTTCTTC
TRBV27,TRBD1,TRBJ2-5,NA,CASSLNRDSKETQYF,TGTGCCAGCAGTTTGAACCGGGACAGTAAAGAGACCCAGTACTTC
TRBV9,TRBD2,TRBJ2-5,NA,CASSVAGTSGKQETQYF,TGTGCCAGCAGCGTTGCAGGGACTAGCGGGAAACAAGAGACCCAGTACTTC
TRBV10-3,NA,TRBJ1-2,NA,CAISEEGGGYTF,TGTGCCATCAGTGAGGAGGGAGGCGGCTACACCTTC
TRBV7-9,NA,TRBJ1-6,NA,CASSSWGRVDNSPLHF,TGTGCCAGCAGCTCATGGGGCAGGGTCGATAATTCACCCCTCCACTTT
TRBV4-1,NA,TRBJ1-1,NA,CASSQEAGTEAFF,TGCGCCAGCAGCCAAGAGGCTGGCACTGAAGCTTTCTTT
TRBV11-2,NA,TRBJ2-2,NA,CASRTPKATGELFF,TGTGCCAGCAGGACTCCTAAAGCCACCGGGGAGCTGTTTTTT
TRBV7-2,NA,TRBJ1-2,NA,CASSLEAQGYGYTF,TGTGCCAGCAGCTTAGAAGCACAGGGCTATGGCTACACCTTC
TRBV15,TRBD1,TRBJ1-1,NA,CATSRQPGQANTEAFF,TGTGCCACCAGCCGTCAGCCTGGACAGGCGAACACTGAAGCTTTCTTT
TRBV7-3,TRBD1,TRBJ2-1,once,CASSAGQGAIYNEQFF,TGTGCCAGCAGCGCGGGACAGGGGGCAATCTACAATGAGCAGTTCTTC
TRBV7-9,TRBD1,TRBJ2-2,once,CASSLTGMNTGELFF,TGTGCCAGCAGCTTGACAGGGATGAACACCGGGGAGCTGTTTTTT
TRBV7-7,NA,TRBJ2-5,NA,CASSLEGVKETQYF,TGTGCTAGCAGCTTAGAAGGGGTAAAAGAGACCCAGTACTTC
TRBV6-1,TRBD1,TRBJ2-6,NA,CASSDGTGTSSGANVLTF,TGTGCCAGCAGTGACGGGACAGGTACTTCTTCTGGGGCCAACGTCCTGACTTTC
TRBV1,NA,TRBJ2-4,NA,CTSSQGPLTRDIQYF,TGCACCAGCAGCCAAGGCCCACTCACGAGGGACATTCAGTACTTC
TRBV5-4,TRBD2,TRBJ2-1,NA,CASNTAGANTYNEQFF,TGTGCCAGCAACACAGCGGGAGCTAACACCTACAATGAGCAGTTCTTC
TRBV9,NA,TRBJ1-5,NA,CASSVEGSNQPQHF,TGTGCCAGCAGCGTAGAAGGTAGCAATCAGCCCCAGCATTTT
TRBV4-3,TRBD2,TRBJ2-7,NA,CASSHGTSGPYEQYF,TGCGCCAGCAGCCACGGGACTAGCGGTCCCTACGAGCAGTACTTC
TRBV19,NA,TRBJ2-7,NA,CASSVGGGYEQYF,TGTGCCAGTTCAGTCGGCGGAGGGTACGAGCAGTACTTC
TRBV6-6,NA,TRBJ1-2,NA,CASSYSQGIGYTF,TGTGCCAGCAGTTATTCGCAGGGGATTGGCTACACCTTC
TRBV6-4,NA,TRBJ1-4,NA,CASSVLSGEKLFF,TGTGCCAGCAGTGTACTATCCGGTGAAAAACTGTTTTTT
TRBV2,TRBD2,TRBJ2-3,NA,CASSAGASGVRTDTQYF,TGTGCCAGCAGTGCTGGGGCTAGCGGGGTCCGCACAGATACGCAGTATTTT
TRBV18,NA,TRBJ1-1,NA,CASSPPNFTFLTWAFF,TGTGCCAGCTCACCTCCTAACTTTACCTTCCTTACATGGGCTTTCTTT
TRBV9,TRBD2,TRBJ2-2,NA,CASSVGLAGSGAGELFF,TGTGCCAGCAGCGTAGGACTAGCGGGGTCCGGGGCCGGGGAGCTGTTTTTT
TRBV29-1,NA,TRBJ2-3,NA,CSVAPGPKLYF,TGCAGCGTCGCCCCCGGGCCGAAGCTGTATTTT
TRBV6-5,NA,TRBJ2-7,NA,CASGVQSSYEQYF,TGTGCCAGCGGAGTTCAAAGCTCCTACGAGCAGTACTTC
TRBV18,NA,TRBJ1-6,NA,CASSQDPNSPLHF,TGTGCCAGCTCACAGGACCCGAATTCACCCCTCCACTTT